The rows below give T cell receptor beta chains drawn from one sample of a study of T cells in Graves' hyperthyroidism and ophthalmopathy. Each CDR3 protein is one row after TCRdb ran MiXCR on the multiplex PCR reads. The table lists a few hundred thousand distinct CDR3 sequences, roughly a sixth of them singletons, with 25% to 35% in the top ten. The specimen sequenced was blood. The receptor set was obtained from a woman aged 30 to 39 with Graves' ophthalmopathy. The CDR3 runs from the conserved cysteine through the conserved F or W. Each record gives: CDR3 protein, CDR3 DNA, V gene, J gene, clone size, CDR3 length, D gene. D genes are given only for firm matches. Only part of the rows carry a size: once, few, many, or a class if the clone is expanded.

CSARVGGVSVNIQYF	TGCAGTGCCAGGGTGGGTGGGGTTTCTGTAAACATTCAGTACTTC	TRBV20-1	TRBJ2-4	many	15	-
CASSYSPQTGELFF	TGTGCCAGCAGTTACTCGCCACAGACCGGGGAGCTGTTTTTT	TRBV6-2/TRBV6-3	TRBJ2-2	many	14	-
CASSYAGQGMETQYF	TGTGCCAGCAGTTACGCCGGACAGGGGATGGAGACCCAGTACTTC	TRBV2	TRBJ2-5	few	15	TRBD1
CATQEGVNNEQFF	TGTGCCACCCAGGAGGGGGTGAACAATGAGCAGTTCTTC	TRBV5-6	TRBJ2-1	few	13	-
CASITSGQSSYEQYF	TGTGCCAGCATCACTAGCGGGCAGAGCTCCTACGAGCAGTACTTC	TRBV11-2	TRBJ2-7	many	15	TRBD2
CASSLGGQGPEQYF	TGTGCCAGCAGCTTAGGGGGACAGGGCCCCGAGCAGTACTTC	TRBV7-2	TRBJ2-7	many	14	TRBD1
CASSYVLGAGYEQYF	TGTGCCAGCAGTTACGTTTTGGGGGCTGGGTACGAGCAGTACTTC	TRBV6-4	TRBJ2-7	-	15	-
CASSSPTGTLYEQYF	TGCGCCAGCAGCTCGCCAACCGGGACTCTCTACGAGCAGTACTTC	TRBV5-1	TRBJ2-7	few	15	-
CASSFHTGPYEQYF	TGTGCCAGCAGTTTTCATACAGGGCCCTACGAGCAGTACTTC	TRBV27	TRBJ2-7	-	14	-
CASSVAPSTGTGYHNEQFF	TGTGCCAGCAGCGTAGCACCCTCGACCGGGACAGGGTACCACAATGAGCAGTTCTTC	TRBV9	TRBJ2-1	few	19	TRBD1
CSVASVDTYEQYF	TGCAGCGTTGCAAGCGTGGATACCTACGAGCAGTACTTC	TRBV29-1	TRBJ2-7	many	13	-
CATRWGREGSTEAFF	TGTGCCACTAGGTGGGGGAGGGAAGGAAGTACTGAAGCTTTCTTT	TRBV6-1	TRBJ1-1	few	15	-
CASSFTGPEAFF	TGCGCCAGCAGCTTTACAGGGCCTGAAGCTTTCTTT	TRBV5-1	TRBJ1-1	many	12	-
CAWSVQTGVTDTQYF	TGTGCCTGGAGTGTACAGACAGGGGTCACAGATACGCAGTATTTT	TRBV30	TRBJ2-3	many	15	TRBD1
CASSLTGLSKETQYF	TGTGCCAGCAGCCTTACGGGACTTAGCAAAGAGACCCAGTACTTC	TRBV7-3	TRBJ2-5	many	15	-
CASSFRRHGDTEAFF	TGTGCCAGCAGCTTTCGTCGACACGGCGACACTGAAGCTTTCTTT	TRBV11-2	TRBJ1-1	many	15	-
CASSQFTGNYTF	TGTGCCAGCAGCCAATTTACAGGGAACTACACCTTC	TRBV12-3/TRBV12-4	TRBJ1-2	-	12	-
CASSSIIGELFF	TGTGCCAGCAGCTCAATCATCGGGGAGCTGTTTTTT	TRBV5-5	TRBJ2-2	-	12	-
CASSVAGTTYEQYF	TGTGCCAGCAGCGTAGCTGGGACCACCTACGAGCAGTACTTC	TRBV9	TRBJ2-7	many	14	-
CSARVAGGTEAFF	TGCAGTGCTAGAGTGGCAGGGGGCACTGAAGCTTTCTTT	TRBV20-1	TRBJ1-1	few	13	TRBD1
CASYRSSGDDTGELFF	TGTGCCTCCTACCGCTCTAGCGGGGACGACACCGGGGAGCTGTTTTTT	TRBV19	TRBJ2-2	-	16	TRBD2
CASSEEPGSSYNEQFF	TGTGCCAGCAGTGAAGAGCCGGGCAGCTCCTACAATGAGCAGTTCTTC	TRBV2	TRBJ2-1	many	16	-
CASDNRGNRGYTF	TGTGCCAGCGACAACAGGGGAAATAGGGGCTACACCTTC	TRBV12-3/TRBV12-4	TRBJ1-2	-	13	TRBD1
CASSRTSGSILSYNEQFF	TGTGCCAGCAGCAGGACTAGCGGGAGTATTTTATCCTACAATGAGCAGTTCTTC	TRBV5-4	TRBJ2-1	-	18	TRBD2
CSAGPGKVTYEQYF	TGCAGTGCTGGGCCCGGGAAGGTCACCTACGAGCAGTACTTC	TRBV20-1	TRBJ2-7	few	14	-
CASSVSGTSNEQFF	TGTGCCAGCAGTGTAAGTGGGACTTCGAATGAGCAGTTCTTC	TRBV2	TRBJ2-1	many	14	-
CASGTLPINEKLFF	TGTGCCAGCGGAACCTTGCCAATTAATGAAAAACTGTTTTTT	TRBV27	TRBJ1-4	-	14	-
CATKGDRNYEQYF	TGTGCCACCAAGGGGGACAGGAACTACGAGCAGTACTTC	TRBV3-1	TRBJ2-7	many	13	TRBD1
CASGRQGTNQPQHF	TGTGCCAGCGGTAGGCAGGGGACAAATCAGCCCCAGCATTTT	TRBV9	TRBJ1-5	-	14	-
CASHNTGELFF	TGTGCCTCGCATAACACCGGGGAGCTGTTTTTT	TRBV6-1	TRBJ2-2	few	11	-